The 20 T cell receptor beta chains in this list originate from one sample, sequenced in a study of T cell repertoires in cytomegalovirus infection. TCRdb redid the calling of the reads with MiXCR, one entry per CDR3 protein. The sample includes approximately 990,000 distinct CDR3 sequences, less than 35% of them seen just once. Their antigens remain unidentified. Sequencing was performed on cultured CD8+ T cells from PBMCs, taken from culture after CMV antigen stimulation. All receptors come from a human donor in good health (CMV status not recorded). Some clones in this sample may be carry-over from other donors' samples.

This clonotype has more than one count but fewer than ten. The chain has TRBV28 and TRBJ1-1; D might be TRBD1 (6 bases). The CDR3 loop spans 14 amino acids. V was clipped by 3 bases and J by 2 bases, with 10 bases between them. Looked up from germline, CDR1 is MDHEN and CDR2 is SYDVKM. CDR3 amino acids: CASSFPTGNTEAFF. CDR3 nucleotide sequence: TGTGCCAGCAGTTTCCCGACAGGAAACACTGAAGCTTTCTTT.

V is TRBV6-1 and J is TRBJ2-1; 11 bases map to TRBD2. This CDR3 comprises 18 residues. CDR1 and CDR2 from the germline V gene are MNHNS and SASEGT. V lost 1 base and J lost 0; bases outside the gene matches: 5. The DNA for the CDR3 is TGTGCCAGCAGTGAAGGCCCGGGACTAGCGGTCTCCTACAATGAGCAGTTCTTC. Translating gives CASSEGPGLAVSYNEQFF.

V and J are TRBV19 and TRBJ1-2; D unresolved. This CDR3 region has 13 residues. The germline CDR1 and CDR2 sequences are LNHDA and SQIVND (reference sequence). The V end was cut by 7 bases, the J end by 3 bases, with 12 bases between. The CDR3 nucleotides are TGTGCCAGTACGCTAACAGCGGACTATGGCTACACCTTC. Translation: CASTLTADYGYTF.

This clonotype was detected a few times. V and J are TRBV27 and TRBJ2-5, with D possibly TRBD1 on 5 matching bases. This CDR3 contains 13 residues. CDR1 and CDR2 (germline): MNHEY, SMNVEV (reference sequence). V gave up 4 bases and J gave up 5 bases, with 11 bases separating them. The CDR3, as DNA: TGTGCCAGCAGTTCTCAAGGGGCGGAGACCCAGTACTTC. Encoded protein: CASSSQGAETQYF.

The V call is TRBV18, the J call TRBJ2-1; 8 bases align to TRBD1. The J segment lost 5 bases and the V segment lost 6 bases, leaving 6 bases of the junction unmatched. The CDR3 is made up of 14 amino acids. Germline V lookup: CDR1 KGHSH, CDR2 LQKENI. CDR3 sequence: CASSPDREDNEQFF. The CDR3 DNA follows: TGTGCCAGCTCTCCGGACAGGGAGGACAATGAGCAGTTCTTC.

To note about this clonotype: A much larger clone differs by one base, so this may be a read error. The CDR3 sequence: CASSLETVEQYF. The CDR3 bases are TGTGCCAGCAGCTTGGAGACAGTCGAGCAGTACTTC. The rearrangement uses TRBV7-6 and TRBJ2-7, with TRBD1 as a possible D gene (5 bases). Trimming left V 3 bases short and J 6 bases short, with 9 bases between. This CDR3 has 12 residues. Germline V gene lookup returns CDR1 SGHVS and CDR2 FNYEAQ. Full variable domain (missing parts from reference TRBV7-6 and TRBJ2-7): GAGVSQSPRYKVTKRGQDVALRCDPISGHVSLYWYRQALGQGPEFLTYFNYEAQQDKSGLPNDRFSAERPEGSISTLTIQRTEQRDSAMYRCASSLETVEQYFGPGTRLTVT.

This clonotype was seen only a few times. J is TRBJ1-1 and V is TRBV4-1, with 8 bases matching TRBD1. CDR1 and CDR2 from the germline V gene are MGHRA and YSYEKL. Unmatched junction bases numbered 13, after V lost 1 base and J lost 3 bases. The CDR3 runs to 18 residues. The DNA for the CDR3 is TGCGCCAGCAGCCAAGTTCCGACAGGGGATACCGAGTACACTGAAGCTTTCTTT. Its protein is CASSQVPTGDTEYTEAFF.

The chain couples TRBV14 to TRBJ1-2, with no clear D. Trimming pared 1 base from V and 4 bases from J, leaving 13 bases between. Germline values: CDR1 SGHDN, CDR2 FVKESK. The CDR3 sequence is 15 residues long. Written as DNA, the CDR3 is TGTGCCAGCAGCCAAGGATCGGGCGCAGCCTATGGCTACACCTTC. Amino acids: CASSQGSGAAYGYTF. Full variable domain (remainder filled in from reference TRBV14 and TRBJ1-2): EAGVTQFPSHSVIEKGQTVTLRCDPISGHDNLYWYRRVMGKEIKFLLHFVKESKQDESGMPNNRFLAERTGGTYSTLKVQPAELEDSGVYFCASSQGSGAAYGYTFGSGTRLTVV.

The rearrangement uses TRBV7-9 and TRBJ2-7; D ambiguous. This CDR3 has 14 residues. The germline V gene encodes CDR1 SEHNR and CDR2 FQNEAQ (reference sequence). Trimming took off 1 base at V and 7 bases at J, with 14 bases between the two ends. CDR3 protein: CASSLVISHGEQYF. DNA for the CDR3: TGTGCCAGCAGCTTAGTTATCAGCCATGGGGAGCAGTACTTC.

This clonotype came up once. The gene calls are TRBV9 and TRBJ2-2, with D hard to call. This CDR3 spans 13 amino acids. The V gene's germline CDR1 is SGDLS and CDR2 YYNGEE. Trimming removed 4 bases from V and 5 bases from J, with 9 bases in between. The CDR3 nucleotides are TGTGCCAGCAGCTTCCGTCTGACCGGGGAGCTGTTTTTT. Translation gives CASSFRLTGELFF.

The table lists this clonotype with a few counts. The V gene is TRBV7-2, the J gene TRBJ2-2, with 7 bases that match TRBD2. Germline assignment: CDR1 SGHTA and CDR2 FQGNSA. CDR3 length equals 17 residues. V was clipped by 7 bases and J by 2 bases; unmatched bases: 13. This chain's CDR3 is CASTLGVGRLNTGELFF. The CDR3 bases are TGTGCCAGCACCCTAGGGGTCGGGAGGTTAAACACCGGGGAGCTGTTTTTT. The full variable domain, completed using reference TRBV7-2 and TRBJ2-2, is GAGVSQSPSNKVTEKGKDVELRCDPISGHTALYWYRQSLGQGLEFLIYFQGNSAPDKSGLPSDRFSAERTGGSVSTLTIQRTQQEDSAVYLCASTLGVGRLNTGELFFGEGSRLTVL.

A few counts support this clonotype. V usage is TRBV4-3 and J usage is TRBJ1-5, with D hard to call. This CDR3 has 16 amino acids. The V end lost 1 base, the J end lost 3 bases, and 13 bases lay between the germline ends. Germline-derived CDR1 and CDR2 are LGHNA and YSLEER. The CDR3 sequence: CASSQGVGSNNQPQHF. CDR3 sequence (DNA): TGCGCCAGCAGCCAAGGGGTGGGGTCGAACAATCAGCCCCAGCATTTT.

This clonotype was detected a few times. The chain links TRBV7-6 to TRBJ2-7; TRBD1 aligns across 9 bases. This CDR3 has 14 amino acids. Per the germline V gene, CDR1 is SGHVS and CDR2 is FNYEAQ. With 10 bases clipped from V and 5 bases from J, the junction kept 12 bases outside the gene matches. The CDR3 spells CATSEGTGIHEQYF. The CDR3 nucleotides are TGTGCCACCTCGGAAGGGACAGGGATCCACGAGCAGTACTTC.

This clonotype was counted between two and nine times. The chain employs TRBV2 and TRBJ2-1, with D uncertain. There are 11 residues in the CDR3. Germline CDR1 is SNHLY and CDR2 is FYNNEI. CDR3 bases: TGTGGGGTGAGCACCTACAATGAGCAGTTCTTC. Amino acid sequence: CGVSTYNEQFF. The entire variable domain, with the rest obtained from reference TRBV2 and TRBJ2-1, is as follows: EPEVTQTPSHQVTQMGQEVILRCVPISNHLYFYWYRQILGQKVEFLVSFYNNEISEKSEIFDDQFSVERPDGSNFTLKIRSTKLEDSAMYFCGVSTYNEQFFGPGTRLTVL.

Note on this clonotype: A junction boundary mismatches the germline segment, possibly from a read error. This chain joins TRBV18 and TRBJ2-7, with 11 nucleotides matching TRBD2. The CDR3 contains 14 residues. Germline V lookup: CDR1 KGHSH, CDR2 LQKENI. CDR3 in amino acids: CVSSLGLADPEQYF. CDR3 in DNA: TGTGTCAGCTCACTGGGACTAGCGGATCCAGAGCAGTACTTC. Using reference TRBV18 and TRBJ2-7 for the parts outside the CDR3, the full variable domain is NAGVMQNPRHLVRRRGQEARLRCSPMKGHSHVYWYRQLPEEGLKFMVYLQKENIIDESGMPKERFSAEFPKEGPSILRIQQVVRGDSAAYFCVSSLGLADPEQYFGPGTRLTVT.

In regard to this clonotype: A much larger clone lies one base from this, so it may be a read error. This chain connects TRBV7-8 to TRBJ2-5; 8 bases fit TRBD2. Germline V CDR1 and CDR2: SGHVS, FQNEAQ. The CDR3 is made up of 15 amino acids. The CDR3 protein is CASSSLRGGRETRYF. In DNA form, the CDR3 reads TGTGCCAGCAGCTCCTTACGGGGGGGCCGTGAGACCCGGTACTTC.

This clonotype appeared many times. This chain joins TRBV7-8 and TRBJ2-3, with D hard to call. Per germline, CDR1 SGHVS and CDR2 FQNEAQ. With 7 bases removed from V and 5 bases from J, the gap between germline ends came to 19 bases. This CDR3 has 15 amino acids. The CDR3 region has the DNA TGTGCCAGCAACCTGGGATCACTTAAGAGAGATACGCAGTATTTT. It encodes CASNLGSLKRDTQYF.

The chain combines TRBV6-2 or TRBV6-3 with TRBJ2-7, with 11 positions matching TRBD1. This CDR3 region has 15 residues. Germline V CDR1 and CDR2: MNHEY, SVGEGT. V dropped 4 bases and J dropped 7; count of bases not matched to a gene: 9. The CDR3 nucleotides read TGTGCCAGCAGTTCCCTGGGACAGGGGGACCGGGAGCAGTACGTC. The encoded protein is CASSSLGQGDREQYV.

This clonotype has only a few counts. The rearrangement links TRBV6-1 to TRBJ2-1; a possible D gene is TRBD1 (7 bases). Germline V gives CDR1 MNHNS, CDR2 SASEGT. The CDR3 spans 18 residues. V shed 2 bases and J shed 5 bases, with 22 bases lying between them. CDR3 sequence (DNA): TGTGCCAGCAGTGAAAGGGGGACACTTCTCAGGGGGGACAATGAGCAGTTCTTC. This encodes CASSERGTLLRGDNEQFF.

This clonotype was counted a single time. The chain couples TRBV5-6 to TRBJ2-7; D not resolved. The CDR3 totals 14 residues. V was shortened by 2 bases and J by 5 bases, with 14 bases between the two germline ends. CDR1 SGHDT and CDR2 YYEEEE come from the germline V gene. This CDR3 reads CASSFGRPLDEQYF. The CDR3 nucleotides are TGTGCCAGCAGCTTTGGCAGGCCCTTGGACGAGCAGTACTTC.